This T cell receptor (beta chain) was sequenced for a study of regulatory T cells in long-lasting Graves disease. Study-level points and caveats: Persistent Graves' patients had lower TCR diversity than newly diagnosed ones. Sharing of public clonotypes was greater in persistent patients (roughly 2,600) than in new patients (about 970).

The CDR3 sequence is 13 residues long. V shed 5 bases and J shed 8 bases, with 12 bases lying between them. Per the germline V gene, CDR1 is SNHLY and CDR2 is FYNNEI. In its sample, this clonotype was seen many times. The antigen is undetermined. Researchers made TCR beta libraries by using iRepertoire HTBI primers and running Arm-PCR on CDR3 regions. TCRdb redid the calling of the multiplex PCR reads with MiXCR, one entry per CDR3 protein. The table includes hundreds of thousands of distinct CDR3 sequences, 12% detected once. The time point was: newly diagnosed GD, antithyroid drugs for less than 3 months. The TCR library was made from RNA that had been extracted from PBMCs in TRIzol. This sample also belongs to another study, concerning T cells in Graves' hyperthyroidism and ophthalmopathy. That report adds: The TCR CDR3 first-round RT-PCR relied on the HTBI primer set. Ophthalmopathy was distinguished from stable hyperthyroidism by 13 V-J signatures.

This clonotype originated in a young woman with Graves disease. The sequences come from peripheral blood mononuclear cells (PBMCs), collected at new diagnosis, from a patient treated with antithyroid drugs. V usage is TRBV2 and J usage is TRBJ1-4; tentatively, D is TRBD1 (6 bases). The CDR3, as DNA: TGTGCCAGCAGTAACAGGAGGGGGGAAAAACTGTTTTTT. Protein product: CASSNRRGEKLFF.